This TCR beta chain was captured in a study of blood T cell repertoires in COVID-19. Regarding this clone: The junction does not match germline at one end; this may be a read error.

Measured with immunoSEQ multiplex PCR; TCRdb has only the in-frame clones, and not every one. The sample yields about 150,000 clones, approximately 80% seen once. The CDR3 runs 16 residues. CDR1 is SGHRS and CDR2 is YFSETQ in the germline V gene. The chain combines TRBV5-1 with TRBJ2-1, with TRBD1 matching 7 bases. Input material: peripheral blood. The TCR sequence derives from a woman between 50 and 59 years old with acute or convalescent COVID-19. The CDR3 loop is CASRLDVQTGHNEQFF. CDR3 coding DNA: TGCGCCAGCAGGTTGGACGTACAGACAGGGCACAATGAGCAGTTCTTC.